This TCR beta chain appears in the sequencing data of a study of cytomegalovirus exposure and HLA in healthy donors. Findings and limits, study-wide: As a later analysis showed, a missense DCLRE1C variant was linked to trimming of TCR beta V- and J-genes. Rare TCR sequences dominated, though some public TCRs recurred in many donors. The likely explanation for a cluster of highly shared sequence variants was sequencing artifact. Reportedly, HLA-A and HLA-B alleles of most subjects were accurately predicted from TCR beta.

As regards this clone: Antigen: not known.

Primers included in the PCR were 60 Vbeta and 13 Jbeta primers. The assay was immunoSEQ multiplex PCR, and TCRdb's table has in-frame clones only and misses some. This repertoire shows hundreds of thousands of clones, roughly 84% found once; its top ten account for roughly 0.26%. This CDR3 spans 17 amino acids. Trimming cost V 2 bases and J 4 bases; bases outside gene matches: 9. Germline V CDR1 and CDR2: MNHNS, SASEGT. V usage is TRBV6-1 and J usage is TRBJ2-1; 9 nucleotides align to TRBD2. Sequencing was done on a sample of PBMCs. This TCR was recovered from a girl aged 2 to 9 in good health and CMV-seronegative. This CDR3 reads CASSEFVGGGVYNEQFF. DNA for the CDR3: TGTGCCAGCAGTGAATTCGTTGGCGGGGGGGTATACAATGAGCAGTTCTTC.